The rows below give T cell receptor beta chains drawn from one sample of a study of blood T cell repertoires in COVID-19. Libraries were prepared by immunoSEQ multiplex PCR; TCRdb keeps only in-frame clonotypes and omits some of them. The sample holds roughly 200,000 clones, roughly 76% seen once. The sample was peripheral blood. The receptors stem from a woman between 50 and 59 years old with active or convalescent COVID-19. Both conserved end residues are part of each CDR3. Fields, in order: J gene, clone size, D gene, V gene, CDR3 protein, CDR3 DNA. D genes are given only for firm matches. Clone size is given for some rows only: seen once, a few or many times, or a class if the clone is expanded.

TRBJ2-1 | . | . | TRBV19 | CASTTPEASLDNEQFF | TGTGCCAGTACCACCCCGGAGGCGAGCCTTGACAATGAGCAGTTCTTC
TRBJ2-6 | . | . | TRBV18 | CASSPRPSRRASGANVLTF | TGTGCCAGCTCACCACGGCCTAGCCGTAGGGCCTCTGGGGCCAACGTCCTGACTTTC
TRBJ1-1 | . | . | TRBV7-3 | CASSLGAGVNTEAFF | TGTGCCAGCAGCTTAGGAGCAGGGGTGAACACTGAAGCTTTCTTT
TRBJ2-7 | few | . | TRBV3-1/TRBV3-2 | CASSHTTSSYEQYF | TGTGCCAGCAGCCACACAACTAGCTCCTACGAGCAGTACTTC
TRBJ2-2 | once | TRBD1 | TRBV19 | CATHRLGTGGRTGELFF | TGTGCCACTCACCGCCTTGGGACAGGGGGTCGGACCGGGGAGCTGTTTTTT
TRBJ1-2 | . | TRBD1 | TRBV30 | CAWTNWDRLHYGYTF | TGTGCCTGGACCAACTGGGACAGGCTCCACTATGGCTACACCTTC
TRBJ1-2 | . | TRBD1 | TRBV6-2/TRBV6-3 | CASSPWDRVNGYTF | TGTGCCAGCAGTCCATGGGACAGGGTAAATGGCTACACCTTC
TRBJ2-3 | . | TRBD2 | TRBV11-3 | CASSSPGRGADTQYF | TGTGCCAGCAGCTCCCCTGGCCGGGGGGCAGATACGCAGTATTTT
TRBJ2-2 | few | TRBD2 | TRBV7-2 | CASSPLAGGPDTGELFF | TGTGCCAGCAGTCCACTAGCGGGAGGGCCTGACACCGGGGAGCTGTTTTTT
TRBJ1-2 | once | . | TRBV6-5 | CASIPARVEGYTF | TGTGCCAGCATCCCGGCCAGGGTGGAAGGCTACACCTTC
TRBJ2-5 | . | . | TRBV5-5 | CASSAGQFRGTQYF | TGTGCCAGCAGCGCCGGACAGTTCCGCGGGACCCAGTACTTC
TRBJ2-2 | . | TRBD1 | TRBV7-9 | CASSVTGVNTGELFF | TGTGCCAGCAGCGTGACAGGGGTGAACACCGGGGAGCTGTTTTTT
TRBJ2-5 | . | TRBD2 | TRBV9 | CASSNGLAGEETQYF | TGTGCCAGCAGCAACGGACTAGCGGGAGAAGAGACCCAGTACTTC
TRBJ2-3 | . | TRBD2 | TRBV27 | CASSFSGTSGNTDTQYF | TGTGCCAGCAGTTTTTCCGGGACTAGCGGGAACACAGATACGCAGTATTTT
TRBJ1-4 | . | TRBD1 | TRBV3-1/TRBV3-2 | CASSLTGDRGILKTNEKLFF | TGTGCCAGCAGCCTGACGGGGGACAGGGGGATTTTGAAAACTAATGAAAAACTGTTTTTT
TRBJ1-4 | . | . | TRBV2 | CASSDQAGYGNEKLFF | TGTGCCAGCAGCGATCAGGCAGGGTACGGGAATGAAAAACTGTTTTTT
TRBJ1-6 | . | . | TRBV4-2 | CASSQDLLRGSSPLHF | TGTGCCAGCAGCCAAGATCTTCTGCGGGGGAGCTCACCCCTCCACTTT
TRBJ1-2 | . | TRBD1 | TRBV4-2 | CASSQGGQGDYGYTF | TGTGCCAGCAGCCAGGGGGGACAGGGGGACTATGGCTACACCTTC
TRBJ1-5 | . | TRBD1 | TRBV6-6 | CASSLLNRGGSNQPQHF | TGTGCCAGCAGTCTACTTAACAGGGGAGGAAGCAATCAGCCCCAGCATTTT
TRBJ2-7 | few | . | TRBV7-9 | CASSLGRGSDEQYF | TGTGCCAGCAGCTTAGGTAGGGGTTCCGACGAGCAGTACTTC
TRBJ2-7 | . | . | TRBV13 | CASSPPGTVGPGEQYF | .
TRBJ2-5 | . | . | TRBV5-4 | CASSLLAQETQYF | TGTGCCAGCAGCTTGCTAGCGCAAGAGACCCAGTACTTC
TRBJ2-3 | . | . | TRBV7-9 | CASSLAEGTQYF | TGTGCCAGCAGCCTAGCCGAGGGTACGCAGTATTTT
TRBJ2-7 | many | . | TRBV5-1 | CASSLLGQPVYEQYF | TGCGCCAGCAGCTTGCTCGGACAACCCGTTTACGAGCAGTACTTC
TRBJ2-2 | . | TRBD2 | TRBV9 | CASSFTSGSGSGELFF | TGTGCCAGCAGCTTTACTAGCGGGAGCGGTTCCGGGGAGCTGTTTTTT
TRBJ2-7 | . | . | TRBV5-1 | CASSLGPKQGAAYEQYF | TGCGCCAGCAGCTTGGGGCCAAAACAGGGAGCGGCCTACGAGCAGTACTTC
TRBJ2-7 | . | TRBD1 | TRBV30 | CAWSVPQGAVYEQYF | TGTGCCTGGAGTGTCCCTCAGGGGGCGGTCTACGAGCAGTACTTC
TRBJ2-2 | . | . | TRBV11-2 | CASSLTTLRGELFF | TGTGCCAGCAGCTTGACGACTCTCCGTGGGGAGCTGTTTTTT
TRBJ2-3 | few | TRBD1 | TRBV24-1 | CATGGTDRGQDTQYF | TGTGCCACCGGCGGAACAGACAGGGGGCAAGATACGCAGTATTTT
TRBJ2-1 | once | . | TRBV12-3/TRBV12-4 | CASSRGVVGQFF | TGTGCCAGCAGTAGAGGTGTCGTGGGGCAGTTCTTC
TRBJ1-1 | . | . | TRBV6-2/TRBV6-3 | CASSSPRGTGNTEAFF | TGTGCCAGCAGTTCCCCCCGCGGAACAGGGAACACTGAAGCTTTCTTT
TRBJ1-5 | few | TRBD1 | TRBV19 | CASRPAGQYSNQPQHF | TGTGCCAGTAGGCCTGCGGGACAGTATAGCAATCAGCCCCAGCATTTT
TRBJ2-7 | . | . | TRBV19 | CASSIGQGLEQYF | TGTGCCAGTAGTATAGGGCAGGGTCTCGAGCAGTACTTC
TRBJ1-4 | . | . | TRBV7-2 | CASSLGGNNEKLFF | TGTGCCAGCAGCTTAGGCGGCAACAATGAAAAACTGTTTTTT
TRBJ2-5 | once | . | TRBV6-1 | CASSEGRIQETQYF | TGTGCCAGCAGTGAAGGGCGGATCCAAGAGACCCAGTACTTC
TRBJ1-2 | . | . | TRBV4-2 | CASSQGAAPYGYTF | TGTGCCAGCAGCCAAGGGGCAGCTCCCTATGGCTACACCTTC
TRBJ2-1 | . | . | TRBV11-2 | CASSLFQGHEQFF | TGTGCCAGCAGCTTATTCCAGGGCCATGAGCAGTTCTTC
TRBJ1-6 | . | . | TRBV7-9 | CASSSQGGSYNSPLHF | TGTGCCAGCAGCTCCCAGGGTGGCTCCTATAATTCACCCCTCCACTTT
TRBJ2-1 | . | TRBD2 | TRBV15 | CATRSGRANEQFF | TGTGCCACCAGGAGCGGGAGGGCCAATGAGCAGTTCTTC
TRBJ2-1 | . | . | TRBV21-1 | CASSARTTYNEQFF | TGTGCCAGCAGCGCCCGGACTACCTACAATGAGCAGTTCTTC
TRBJ1-1 | . | . | TRBV11-1 | CASSLFLGRGTEAFF | TGTGCCAGCAGCTTATTTTTGGGGAGGGGCACTGAAGCTTTCTTT